There are a few counts of the clone carrying this T cell receptor (beta chain). Its target is not known. The source of the sample is a study of long-term antiretroviral therapy in people with HIV. Findings and caveats of the study: HIV repertoires spanned narrower CDR3 length ranges than controls. Clonal populations expanded prior to ART predominated within the repertoire at all time points.

They ran version v3.0 of the immunoSEQ assay at survey level. TCRdb's copy holds only in-frame clones and misses some; the assay was immunoSEQ multiplex PCR. This table has tens of thousands of clones, approximately 84% appearing once. V lost 0 bases and J lost 9, with 10 bases in between. The CDR3 is made up of 14 amino acids. In germline, CDR1 is SGDLS, CDR2 YYNGEE. Source: unsorted PBMCs, taken approximately 6.2 years after starting antiretroviral therapy. The V call is TRBV9, the J call TRBJ1-6, with D perhaps matching TRBD1 (5 bases). The TCR originated in a man aged 25 to 40 with HIV. The CDR3 reads CASSVVGGGSPLHF. CDR3 coding DNA: TGTGCCAGCAGCGTAGTGGGGGGTGGTTCACCCCTCCACTTT.